The 4 T cell receptor beta chains in this list originate from one sample, sequenced in a study of blood T cell repertoires in COVID-19. Assay: immunoSEQ multiplex PCR; the TCRdb copy retains only in-frame clones and omits some. This sample has about 78,000 clones, with around 90% found just once. Sequenced: peripheral blood. All receptors derive from a woman in her 50s in a cohort sampled during active COVID-19.

V is TRBV28 and J is TRBJ2-5, with D perhaps matching TRBD2 (7 bases). V was cut by 2 bases and J by 3 bases, with 13 bases left in between. Germline assignment: CDR1 MDHEN and CDR2 SYDVKM. CDR3 length: 15 amino acids. The CDR3 protein is CASSLTRGAKETQYF. For the CDR3, the DNA is TGTGCCAGCAGTTTAACCCGGGGGGCAAAAGAGACCCAGTACTTC.

The sample holds one count of this clone. V and J are TRBV24-1 and TRBJ2-5, with TRBD2 matching over 10 bases. The CDR3 length is 15 residues. Looked up from germline, CDR1 is KGHDR and CDR2 is SFDVKD. The V and J ends lost 6 bases and 0 bases, in that order; junction bases with no gene match: 3. The CDR3 loop is CATSRLAGDQETQYF. The CDR3 DNA reads TGTGCCACCAGTCGGCTAGCGGGAGACCAAGAGACCCAGTACTTC.

The gene calls are TRBV21-1 and TRBJ2-1; TRBD1 is taken as the D call from the table, unchecked against the DNA. TRBV21-1 corresponds to a pseudogene. This CDR3 is built from 15 residues. The CDR3 DNA sequence: TGTGCCAGCAGCGCCCGGGACAGGGAAGAGGGTAGGCAGTTCTTC. Translated: CASSARDREEGRQFF.

The V and J genes are TRBV18 and TRBJ1-5; the D gene is possibly TRBD1 (5 bases). Deletions cut 0 bases from V and 0 bases from J, with 9 bases between. Germline-derived CDR1 and CDR2 are KGHSH and LQKENI. CDR3 size: 16 residues. The CDR3, as DNA: TGTGCCAGCTCACCACCGGGGCGGGATAGCAATCAGCCCCAGCATTTT. Its protein is CASSPPGRDSNQPQHF.